Detailed here is one T cell receptor beta chain. Its antigen is as yet unknown. The data were obtained in a study of vaccination and CD4 T cells after COVID-19. The Oncomine TCR Beta short-read assay was applied to DNA of cultured CD4+ T cells. TCRdb reanalysed the PCR reads using MiXCR and keeps one entry per CDR3 protein. The repertoire holds roughly 20,000 distinct CDR3 sequences, with roughly 40% as singletons. General observations from the study: Only after vaccination were a median approximately 86% of convalescents' reactive clones seen.

Germline V gene sequence: CDR1 SGHTA, CDR2 FQGTGA. V lost 5 bases, J lost 2 bases, and 15 bases lay in between. The CDR3 spans 15 residues. The sample's treatment: 10-day PBMC culture with coronavirus spike peptide pools or control peptides (ViraFEST assay). The culture of under 2.5 million PBMCs per well included 10 IU/ml IL-2 and roughly 9.7 ug/ml peptide pools. The TCR was taken from a human donor who had recovered from COVID-19. The V gene is TRBV7-3, the J gene TRBJ2-5; D tentatively fits TRBD1 or TRBD2 (5 bases each). The sample consisted of CD4+ T cells from blood, cultured in vitro, taken after SARS-CoV-2 vaccination. CDR3 in amino acids: CASSTTGRKQETQYF. As DNA, the CDR3 is TGTGCCAGCAGCACGACGGGGCGTAAACAAGAGACCCAGTACTTC.